A selection of T cell receptor beta chains follows, all from one sample in a study of blood T cell repertoires in COVID-19. Libraries were prepared by immunoSEQ multiplex PCR; TCRdb keeps only in-frame clonotypes and omits some of them. The sample yields approximately 300,000 clones, 86% seen once. Specimen: peripheral blood. All receptors derive from a woman in her forties or fifties with acute or convalescent COVID-19. CDR3s include the opening cysteine and the closing phenylalanine or tryptophan. The order of the fields is CDR3 length, V gene, J gene, clone size, CDR3 protein. Clone size is stated in some rows and not others, as once, few, many or a class when expanded.

12	TRBV5-3	TRBJ2-7	.	CARSSPGLAASF
14	TRBV27	TRBJ2-3	once	CASSFDRGMDTQYF
15	TRBV5-1	TRBJ1-4	.	CASSLAAGINEKLFF
14	TRBV20-1	TRBJ2-3	.	CSASTGVDTDTQYF
13	TRBV18	TRBJ2-1	.	CASSGLWGSEQFF
16	TRBV28	TRBJ2-1	.	CASCPGTSGRAAEQFF
16	TRBV20-1	TRBJ2-1	.	CSASFYGREEVNEQFF
15	TRBV29-1	TRBJ2-1	.	CSVGPTSGMYNEQFF
13	TRBV6-5	TRBJ1-1	once	CATGQGARTEAFF
13	TRBV24-1	TRBJ2-7	.	CATSDSDSYEQYF
11	TRBV11-1	TRBJ2-5	.	CASSTSGTQYF
12	TRBV18	TRBJ1-1	.	CASSGGPTEAFF
15	TRBV19	TRBJ1-5	few	CASSIGTTGNQPQHF
18	TRBV7-2	TRBJ2-1	.	CASSSPGTGVFTGNEQFF
17	TRBV27	TRBJ2-5	.	CASSLSPQAGGLETQYF
13	TRBV9	TRBJ2-5	few	CASTRGQQETQYF
16	TRBV11-2	TRBJ2-1	once	CASRPTGTSGHGEQFF
18	TRBV4-1	TRBJ1-2	.	CASSQVRTGGRRNYGYTF
12	TRBV20-1	TRBJ1-5	.	CSASRINQPQHF
15	TRBV7-2	TRBJ2-3	.	CASSLASGGLDTQYF
13	TRBV5-1	TRBJ2-1	.	CASSPFLDNEQFF
14	TRBV19	TRBJ2-7	once	CASRRADRANEQYF
11	TRBV15	TRBJ2-1	.	CATREDSEQFF
15	TRBV11-1	TRBJ1-4	once	CASSLVRSTNEKLFF
15	TRBV9	TRBJ2-1	once	CASSVEEGSYNEQFF
15	TRBV19	TRBJ2-3	once	CASSPTGGAGDTQYF
17	TRBV7-6	TRBJ2-3	.	CASSLDLGTSGSYTQYF
13	TRBV19	TRBJ1-2	.	CASSMTGRYGYTF
14	TRBV29-1	TRBJ2-5	.	CSVVPGLGRETQYF
14	TRBV19	TRBJ1-2	.	CASNQRQALYGYTF
15	TRBV28	TRBJ2-3	.	CASSPPGGHTDTQYF
15	TRBV6-5	TRBJ1-6	.	CASSYSTGVNSPLHF
13	TRBV5-1	TRBJ2-2	once	CASSPERSGELFF
14	TRBV7-9	TRBJ2-2	.	CASSLGLRGRELFF
15	TRBV6-5	TRBJ2-1	.	CASSRQVGDYNEQFF
17	TRBV10-3	TRBJ2-6	.	CAISPGQASSGANVLTF
13	TRBV30	TRBJ1-1	.	CAWSPGTGAEAFF
14	TRBV11-3	TRBJ2-5	.	CASSLGGARETQYF
13	TRBV5-6	TRBJ1-5	.	CASSAGSNQPQHF
14	TRBV19	TRBJ2-7	.	CASRITESSYEQYF
19	TRBV6-1	TRBJ1-5	.	CASSEAPPGQGAGNQPQHF
15	TRBV5-4	TRBJ2-5	.	CASSPRVAGQETQYF
14	TRBV10-3	TRBJ1-1	.	CAISETMAGTEAFF
16	TRBV28	TRBJ2-7	.	CASSSQGAGPLYEQYF
13	TRBV3-1/TRBV3-2	TRBJ1-1	.	CASSQERDTEAFF
12	TRBV29-1	TRBJ2-7	.	CSGSYGVYEQYF
14	TRBV19	TRBJ1-2	.	CASSTRQGNYGYTF
15	TRBV27	TRBJ2-7	.	CASSQAGTGSYEQYF
15	TRBV5-1	TRBJ2-7	.	CASSLGLAGSYEQYF
15	TRBV7-2	TRBJ2-3	.	CASRPRGRSTDTQYF
13	TRBV2	TRBJ1-1	.	CASSGDINTEAFF
14	TRBV7-9	TRBJ2-1	.	CASSLGLAGDEQFF
15	TRBV6-5	TRBJ1-1	.	CASSSLTERAVEAFF
14	TRBV7-2	TRBJ1-4	.	CASSPTGGDEKLFF
16	TRBV7-3	TRBJ2-3	.	CASSSGLAGSTDTQYF
15	TRBV24-1	TRBJ2-5	.	CATSDSQGVQETQYF
15	TRBV5-1	TRBJ1-2	few	CASSLEGSAYYGYTF
18	TRBV2	TRBJ1-2	.	CASSRPGGGGEPESGYTF
16	TRBV5-6	TRBJ1-2	.	CASSLTGTARNYGYTF
14	TRBV11-2	TRBJ2-7	.	CASSLRPQGTEQYF